This TCR beta chain was profiled in a study of T cells after yellow fever vaccination. About the research overall: Fractions of low cell number were prepared using SMART-Seq v4 Ultra Low Input. Study outcomes and limitations: From the bulk population, abundant clonotypes could contaminate and appear within FACS-sorted repertoires.

The study made its TCR cDNA through 5'RACE template switching. That step introduced a universal primer site along with UMIs. MiXCR was run by TCRdb on the 5' RACE reads, yielding one entry per CDR3 protein. The sample lists a few hundred thousand distinct CDR3 sequences; around 3.6% were seen once. This clonotype was counted ten times or more. No antigen is known for it. V was pared by 1 base and J by 0 bases, with 6 bases between. This CDR3 region has 14 residues. CDR1 is SGHAT and CDR2 is FQNNGV in the germline V gene. The rearrangement joins TRBV11-2 to TRBJ2-5; D gene unclear. The receptor comes from a man between 18 and 29 years old who received the YFV17D yellow fever vaccine. The input for sequencing was PBMCs, taken on the day of the yellow fever booster vaccination. The CDR3 reads CASSLAIDQETQYF. CDR3 nucleotide sequence: TGTGCCAGCAGCTTAGCGATTGACCAAGAGACCCAGTACTTC.